There are many counts of the clone carrying this TCR beta chain. No antigen is known for it. Genomic DNA acted as the template from which TCR beta VDJ combination and CDR3 sequence profiling were carried out. A single record per CDR3 protein comes from TCRdb applying MiXCR to the reads. The sample has under 200,000 distinct CDR3 sequences, under 50% seen once; the top ten hold about 2%. The sample originates from a study of CD8+CD57+ T cells in acquired aplastic anemia. Overall study context: DNA per sorted CD4+ or CD8+ sample ranged about 0.2 to 30 ug, averaging roughly 3.2 ug. Study-wide findings and caveats: Researchers reported that CD8+ Simpson's diversity was not significantly different in patients versus controls.

V was trimmed by 2 bases and J by 3 bases, leaving 11 bases between them. In germline, CDR1 is MNHEY, CDR2 SVGAGI. The CDR3 totals 14 residues. Individuals selected for sequencing had exhibited CD8+CD57+ cell expansion on flow cytometry. Severe acquired aplastic anemia was diagnosed in all patients. At the time of blood sampling, patients had not yet received any therapy. V gene TRBV6-5 combines with J gene TRBJ2-7; a possible D gene is TRBD2 (5 bases). Sequenced material: sorted CD4+, CD8+, or CD8+CD57+ T cells (not recorded which) from PBMCs. The source of this sequence is a human donor with aplastic anemia. The CDR3 spells CASSYDYNSYEQYF. The CDR3 DNA is TGTGCCAGCAGTTACGACTACAACAGCTACGAGCAGTACTTC.